This T cell receptor (beta chain) came from a study of cytomegalovirus exposure and HLA in healthy donors. Study conclusions and caveats: CMV serostatus was the only recorded immune exposure for donors.

About this clone: Its antigen is not identified.

Researchers ran the PCR with 60 Vbeta and 13 Jbeta primers. Generated by immunoSEQ multiplex PCR, the TCRdb table keeps only in-frame clones and is missing some. Here the sample spans 95,000 to 150,000 clones, around three quarters being singletons. Germline-derived CDR1 and CDR2 are SGHTS and YDEGEE. The CDR3 has 18 amino acids. The V end lost 4 bases, the J end lost 1 base, and 21 bases lay between the germline ends. This sequence joins TRBV5-8 and TRBJ1-3, with a possible D match to TRBD1 (6 bases). The sequence came from a woman aged 45 to 65 in good health and CMV-seronegative. Material for sequencing was PBMCs. The CDR3 reads CASSLELLGQPSGNTIYF. The CDR3 DNA reads as TGTGCCAGCAGCCTCGAGTTGCTTGGACAGCCTTCTGGAAACACCATATATTTT.